One sample yielded the 8 T cell receptor beta chains listed below, sequenced in a study of cytomegalovirus exposure and HLA in healthy donors. PCR amplification relied on 60 Vbeta primers (plus 13 Jbeta primers). The data were produced by immunoSEQ multiplex PCR, yet TCRdb's version contains in-frame clones alone and is incomplete. This sample has about 98,000 clones, with roughly 70% found just once. The sample comprised PBMCs. The receptors shown here come from a man aged 50 or older in good health and CMV-seronegative.

This chain connects TRBV9 to TRBJ2-3, with 7 bases lining up with TRBD2. The CDR3 spans 15 residues. The germline V gene encodes CDR1 SGDLS and CDR2 YYNGEE. V dropped 1 base and J dropped 1; count of bases not matched to a gene: 3. CDR3 coding DNA: TGTGCCAGCAGCGTAAGTCGGGGGGGCACAGATACGCAGTATTTT. Translated: CASSVSRGGTDTQYF.

This clone qualifies as medium-sized (0.01 to 0.1%). The gene calls are TRBV6-1 and TRBJ2-1; D not resolved. The CDR3 length is 14 residues. V lost 1 base and J 3 bases, leaving 7 bases between the germline ends. The V gene's germline CDR1 is MNHNS and CDR2 SASEGT. The CDR3 loop is CASSEEAGYNEQFF. In nucleotides, the CDR3 is TGTGCCAGCAGTGAAGAGGCAGGCTACAATGAGCAGTTCTTC.

This clone was seen only a few times. CDR3 coding DNA: TGTGCCAGCAGCCCTAGCGGGCCAGGGAACACAGATACGCAGTATTTT. Its translation is CASSPSGPGNTDTQYF. V usage is TRBV11-3 and J usage is TRBJ2-3, with 8 bases that match TRBD2. This CDR3 has 16 amino acids. The V and J ends lost 5 bases and 2 bases, in that order; junction bases with no gene match: 9. Germline lookup yields CDR1 SGHNT and CDR2 YENEEA.

In this sample, this clone turned up once. The chain employs TRBV2 and TRBJ2-7; TRBD2 matches at 8 bases. Germline-derived CDR1 and CDR2 are SNHLY and FYNNEI. The J segment lost 3 bases and the V segment lost 4 bases, leaving 14 bases of the junction unmatched. The CDR3 runs 17 residues. The DNA of the CDR3 is TGTGCCAGCAGTGTCAGAGCGGGAGTACTTAAGAACTACGAGCAGTACTTC. The encoded protein is CASSVRAGVLKNYEQYF.

As to this clone: One junction end does not reproduce the germline sequence, and a read error may be involved. This sequence joins TRBV7-9 and TRBJ1-5; no firm D call. The germline CDR1 and CDR2 sequences are SEHNR and FQNEAQ (reference sequence). The CDR3 sequence is 12 residues long. The CDR3 nucleotides read TGTTCCAGCAGCTTTTTAAATCAGCCCCAGCATTTT. This translates into CSSSFLNQPQHF. Using reference TRBV7-9 and TRBJ1-5 for the parts outside the CDR3, the full variable domain is DTGVSQNPRHKITKRGQNVTFRCDPISEHNRLYWYRQTLGQGPEFLTYFQNEAQLEKSRLLSDRFSAERPKGSFSTLEIQRTEQGDSAMYLCSSSFLNQPQHFGDGTRLSIL.

This chain connects TRBV13 to TRBJ2-5; 7 bases align to TRBD1. The CDR3 has 16 amino acids. Germline V gene lookup returns CDR1 PRHDT and CDR2 FYEKMQ (reference sequence). Trimming at V came to 5 bases and at J to 3 bases, leaving 12 bases not matched to a gene. The CDR3 sequence is CASSTRDSTKKETQYF. CDR3 bases: TGTGCCAGCAGCACCCGGGACAGCACTAAAAAAGAGACCCAGTACTTC.

This clone was picked up one time. The V gene is TRBV6-1, the J gene TRBJ1-1, with TRBD1 matching 9 bases. This CDR3 region has 18 residues. The trim removed 0 bases at V and 5 bases at J, leaving 13 bases unmatched. In germline, CDR1 is MNHNS, CDR2 SASEGT. The CDR3 here is CASSEALWGQGDRTEAFF. The CDR3, as DNA: TGTGCCAGCAGTGAAGCCCTATGGGGACAGGGCGACAGAACTGAAGCTTTCTTT.

The V and J genes are TRBV7-2 and TRBJ1-2; D is perhaps TRBD1 (5 bases). Deletions cut 4 bases from V and 0 bases from J, with 6 bases between. Germline V gene lookup returns CDR1 SGHTA and CDR2 FQGNSA. This CDR3 is 13 amino acids long. The CDR3 reads CASSSGTNYGYTF. CDR3 DNA: TGTGCCAGCAGCTCAGGGACTAACTATGGCTACACCTTC.